This note documents a single TCR beta chain sequence. Here immunoSEQ multiplex PCR was the method, and the copy in TCRdb shows in-frame clones only, minus some. Of about 44,000 clones listed, 80% to 95% are singletons. This entry is derived from a study of T cell changes during pregnancy in multiple sclerosis. The germline CDR1 and CDR2 sequences are SGDLS and YYNGEE. Unmatched junction bases numbered 6, after V lost 3 bases and J lost 3 bases. The CDR3 extends over 15 amino acids. The origin of this receptor is a female donor with multiple sclerosis, enrolled in a pregnancy study. Sequencing was performed on CD4+ T cells from peripheral blood mononuclear cells, taken in the first trimester of pregnancy. The chain joins TRBV9 to TRBJ1-3, with TRBD1 matching 7 bases. The CDR3 sequence: CASSDPTGDGNTIYF. The CDR3 DNA sequence: TGTGCCAGCAGCGACCCCACAGGGGATGGAAACACCATATATTTT.